A selection of T cell receptor beta chains follows, all from one sample in a study of blood T cell repertoires in COVID-19. The protocol was immunoSEQ multiplex PCR, while the TCRdb copy is restricted to in-frame clones and leaves out a portion. The data show some 120,000 clones, with more than 70% seen just once and about 5.4% held by the top ten. Specimen: peripheral blood. These receptors originate from a human donor in a cohort sampled during active COVID-19. Both conserved end residues are trimmed from each CDR3.

v_call: TRBV3-1/TRBV3-2
j_call: TRBJ1-5
cdr3_aa: ASSQFSAGLRNQPQH

v_call: TRBV7-9
j_call: TRBJ2-2
cdr3_aa: ASSPRTSGRYPTGELF

v_call: TRBV5-4
j_call: TRBJ2-5
cdr3_aa: ASSHSYQETQY

v_call: TRBV19
j_call: TRBJ1-2
cdr3_aa: ASSIAPDHGYT

v_call: TRBV9
j_call: TRBJ1-5
cdr3_aa: ASSVEGQENQPQH

v_call: TRBV5-1
j_call: TRBJ1-2
cdr3_aa: ASSKRQGHYGYT

v_call: TRBV7-9
j_call: TRBJ1-1
cdr3_aa: ASSPSRWEGMDTEAF

v_call: TRBV27
j_call: TRBJ2-7
cdr3_aa: ASSLLGTSGSYEQY

v_call: TRBV11-2
j_call: TRBJ1-2
cdr3_aa: ASSVTGTGIHGYT

v_call: TRBV3-1/TRBV3-2
j_call: TRBJ2-7
cdr3_aa: ASSPREGQVRPYEQY

v_call: TRBV5-1
j_call: TRBJ2-1
cdr3_aa: ASSLILRERDEQF

v_call: TRBV7-2
j_call: TRBJ2-2
cdr3_aa: ASSRTGLAGGGTGELF

v_call: TRBV3-1/TRBV3-2
j_call: TRBJ2-3
cdr3_aa: ASTPRGDVYPTDTQY

v_call: TRBV7-9
j_call: TRBJ2-1
cdr3_aa: ASSAGTSGTYNEQF

v_call: TRBV5-1
j_call: TRBJ1-3
cdr3_aa: ASSVQGSGNTIY